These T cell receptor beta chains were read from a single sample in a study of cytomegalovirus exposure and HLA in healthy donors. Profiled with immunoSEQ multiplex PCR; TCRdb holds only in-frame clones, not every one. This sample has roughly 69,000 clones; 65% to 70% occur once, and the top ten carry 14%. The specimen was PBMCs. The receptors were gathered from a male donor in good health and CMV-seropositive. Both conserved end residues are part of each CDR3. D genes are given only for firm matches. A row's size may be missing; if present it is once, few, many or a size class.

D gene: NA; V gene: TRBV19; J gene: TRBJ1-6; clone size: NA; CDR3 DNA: TGTGCGTCACGGAACGGGTTCAGCTCCTATAATTCACCCCTCCACTTT; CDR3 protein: CASRNGFSSYNSPLHF
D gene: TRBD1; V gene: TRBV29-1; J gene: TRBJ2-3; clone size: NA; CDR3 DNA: TGCAGCGTTGTAAAGGGACAGGGAGCAGATACGCAGTATTTT; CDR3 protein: CSVVKGQGADTQYF
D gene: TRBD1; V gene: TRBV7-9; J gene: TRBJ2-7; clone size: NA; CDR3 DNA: TGTGCCAGCAGCTTCCCGGGACAGGACTACGAGCAGTACTTC; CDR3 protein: CASSFPGQDYEQYF
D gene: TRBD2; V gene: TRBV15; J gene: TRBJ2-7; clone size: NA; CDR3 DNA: TGTGCCACCAGCGTCCGAGGGAGGGTAGAGCAGTACTTC; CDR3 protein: CATSVRGRVEQYF
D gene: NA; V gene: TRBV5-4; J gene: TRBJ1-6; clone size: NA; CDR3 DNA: TGTGCCAGCAGCTTGGGTCGGTTTGATTCACCCCTCCACTTT; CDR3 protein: CASSLGRFDSPLHF
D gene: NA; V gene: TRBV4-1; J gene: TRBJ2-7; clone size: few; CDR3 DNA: TGCGCCCGCGGCGTAGCCTACGAGCAGTACTTC; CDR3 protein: CARGVAYEQYF
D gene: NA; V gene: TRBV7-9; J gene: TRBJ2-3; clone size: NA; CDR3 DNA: TGTTCCAGCAGCTTACACGGGGATCCAGGCACAGATACGCAGTATTTT; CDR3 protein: CSSSLHGDPGTDTQYF
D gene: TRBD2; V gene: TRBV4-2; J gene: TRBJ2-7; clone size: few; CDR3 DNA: TGTGCCAGCAGCCAGGAAGGGACTAGCGGGAGTAATGAGCAGTACTTC; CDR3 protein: CASSQEGTSGSNEQYF
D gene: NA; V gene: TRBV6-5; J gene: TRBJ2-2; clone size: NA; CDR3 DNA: TGTGCCAGCAGTCCCTTTAGCGGGGAGCTGTTTTTT; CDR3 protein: CASSPFSGELFF
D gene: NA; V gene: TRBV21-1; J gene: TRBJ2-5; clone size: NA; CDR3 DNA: TGTGCCACCGCCCCCCGGGGAATGGAAAAGACCCAGTACTTC; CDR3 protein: CATAPRGMEKTQYF
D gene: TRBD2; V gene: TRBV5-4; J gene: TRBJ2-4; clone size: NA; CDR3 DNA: TGTGCCAGCAGCAGGACTAGCGGGAGGGAAAACATTCAGTACTTC; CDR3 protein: CASSRTSGRENIQYF
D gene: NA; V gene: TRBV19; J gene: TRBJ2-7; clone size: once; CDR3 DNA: TGTGCCAGTAGTATAGATCACTCCTACGAGCAGTACTTC; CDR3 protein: CASSIDHSYEQYF
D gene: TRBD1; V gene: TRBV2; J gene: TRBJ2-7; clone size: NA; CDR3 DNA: TGTGCCAGCAGTGAGAGACAGGGAGCGTACGAGCAGTACTTC; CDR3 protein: CASSERQGAYEQYF
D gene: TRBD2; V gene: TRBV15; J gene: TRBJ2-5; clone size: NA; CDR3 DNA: TGTGCCACCAGCAATCTCGGACTAGCGGGAGTCCAAGAGACCCAGTACTTC; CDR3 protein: CATSNLGLAGVQETQYF
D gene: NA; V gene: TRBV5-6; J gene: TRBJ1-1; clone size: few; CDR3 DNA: TGTGCCAGCAGCCTAGGACAGTCCTTTGAAGCTTTCTTT; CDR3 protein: CASSLGQSFEAFF
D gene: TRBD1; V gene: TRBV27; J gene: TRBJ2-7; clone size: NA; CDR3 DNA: TGTGCCAGCAGTTTAGACAGGGGTTCCTACGAGCAGTACTTC; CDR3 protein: CASSLDRGSYEQYF
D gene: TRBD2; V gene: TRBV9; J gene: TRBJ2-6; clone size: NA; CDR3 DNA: TGTGCCAGCAGCGTAGTGACGGGGGGTGCCGGGGCCAACGTCCTGACTTTC; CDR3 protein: CASSVVTGGAGANVLTF
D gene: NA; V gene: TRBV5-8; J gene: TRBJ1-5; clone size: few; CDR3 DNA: TGTGCCAGCAGCCCCGGACAAGCCCTTGGGCCCCAGCATTTT; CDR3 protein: CASSPGQALGPQHF
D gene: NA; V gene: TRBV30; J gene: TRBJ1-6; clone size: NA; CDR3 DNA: TGTGCCTGGAGTGTACCAGGGAAGGATTCACCCCTCCACTTT; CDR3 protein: CAWSVPGKDSPLHF
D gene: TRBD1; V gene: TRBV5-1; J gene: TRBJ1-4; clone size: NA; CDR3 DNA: TGCGCCAGCAGCTTTGGGGACAGGGAAGGGGAAAAACTGTTTTTT; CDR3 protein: CASSFGDREGEKLFF
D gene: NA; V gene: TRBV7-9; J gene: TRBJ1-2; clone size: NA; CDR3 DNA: TGTGCCAGCAGCTTTTGGCCGACTAACTATGGCTACACCTTC; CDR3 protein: CASSFWPTNYGYTF
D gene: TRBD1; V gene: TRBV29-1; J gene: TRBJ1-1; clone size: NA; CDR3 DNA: TGCAGCGTTGAAGGGAAAGGGGGCGCGAACACTGAAGCTTTCTTT; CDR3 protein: CSVEGKGGANTEAFF